This T cell receptor (beta chain) was obtained from a study of CD4 T cells in relation to SARS-CoV-2 and coronaviruses. Study information: Convalescent donors were aged 21 to 72, with median roughly 42 years. Shared crossreactive spike epitopes were mapped to their HLA restriction.

A note on this clone: Its antigen is currently unknown.

Study-level findings and limits: This crossreactivity analysis covered spike protein alone, no other viral proteins. The assay detects memory recall responses, not culture-primed primary responses.

This CDR3 has 17 amino acids. Germline V gene data show CDR1 as MDHEN and CDR2 as SYDVKM. V shed 5 bases and J 3 bases; nucleotides not matched to a gene: 8. Some clones are missing from TCRdb's copy, which holds only in-frame ones; the method was immunoSEQ multiplex PCR. Of around 54,000 clones listed, about 91% are singletons. The sequenced sample was naive CD4+ T cells from PBMCs. Subset given: naive CD4+ T cells isolated by negative enrichment. The chain links TRBV28 to TRBJ2-6, with 9 nucleotides matching TRBD1. This clonotype was sampled from an adult with COVID-19. The CDR3 DNA reads TGTGCCAGCAGTCCGCGGACAGGGGAGGTTGGGGCCAACGTCCTGACTTTC. Translated: CASSPRTGEVGANVLTF.